This T cell receptor beta chain was retrieved from a study of shared clonotypes between healthy human individuals. Study as a whole: Three plates each covered CD4 naive and memory; CD8 naive two, CD8 memory one.

In this sample, this clone turned up once. Sorted-subset replicate PCRs used about 200 ng DNA, roughly 28,000 T cell genomes. The repertoire was sequenced with immunoSEQ multiplex PCR; TCRdb's copy has only in-frame clones and lacks some. Altogether some 1,100,000 clones are present, more than 75% being singletons, with the ten largest covering about 0.52%. Germline CDR1 is MNHEY and CDR2 is SVGAGI. The V end lost 0 bases, the J end lost 1 base, and 10 bases lay between the germline ends. This CDR3 is 16 amino acids long. Adult Caucasians living in Nashville, Tennessee made up all of the donors. The specimen was memory CD4+ T cells from PBMCs. Subset reported: CD45RA-negative fraction. This receptor was obtained from a man between 18 and 29 years old in good health. Some clones in this sample may be carry-over from other donors' samples. The genes are TRBV6-5 and TRBJ2-1; D might be TRBD1 (5 bases). CDR3 bases: TGTGCCAGCAGTTACTCGTCAGGGAAGTCCTACAATGAGCAGTTCTTC. Residues: CASSYSSGKSYNEQFF.